This T cell receptor beta chain was obtained from a study of OX40 agonist ivuxolimab in advanced cancers. The wider study: Patients enrolled in dose escalation were diagnosed with hepatocellular carcinoma, melanoma, renal cell or head and neck cancer.

The CDR3 is 15 residues long. Unmatched junction bases numbered 3, after V lost 2 bases and J lost 0 bases. Germline lookup yields CDR1 SGHRS and CDR2 YFSETQ. Only in-frame clones appear in the TCRdb table, and some are missing; sequencing was by immunoSEQ multiplex PCR. The sample yields more than 50,000 clones, just over 90% seen once. This material consisted of CD4+ or CD8+ T cells sorted from blood, taken in a trial of the OX40 agonist ivuxolimab. This chain connects TRBV5-1 to TRBJ2-7, with TRBD1 identical over 9 bases. The sequence derives from an adult with an advanced solid tumor such as melanoma, head and neck, liver or kidney cancer. This CDR3 reads CASSFGTGNSYEQYF. Written as DNA, the CDR3 is TGCGCCAGCAGCTTCGGGACAGGGAACTCCTACGAGCAGTACTTC.